Each of the 21 T cell receptor beta chains below was sequenced from the same sample in a study of regulatory and conventional T cells in RAG deficiency. The sorted regulatory T cells were CD4+, CD25-high and CD127-low, with genomic DNA sequenced. This table comes from immunoSEQ multiplex PCR, and its TCRdb copy is limited to in-frame clones, with some not included. In the table there are about 28,000 clones, about 93% of which are singletons. The sample was also linked to a second study, of regulatory T cells. From that second work: The primer mix had 52 TRBV and 13 TRBJ primers.

The specimen sequenced was Tregs sorted from blood. The origin of the receptors is a human donor in good health.

V gene TRBV30 combines with J gene TRBJ1-1; D remains ambiguous. Trimming took 2 bases from V and 0 from J, leaving 1 base between them. From germline, CDR1 is GTSNPN and CDR2 SVGIG (reference sequence). There are 11 residues in the CDR3. CDR3 coding DNA: TGTGCCTGGAGTATGAACACTGAAGCTTTCTTT. Its translation is CAWSMNTEAFF.

The genes are TRBV7-9 and TRBJ2-6, with D uncertain. This CDR3 contains 15 residues. Germline lookup yields CDR1 SEHNR and CDR2 FQNEAQ (reference sequence). Between the trimmed V and J ends, which lost 0 bases and 1 base, there was a span of 4 bases. The CDR3 coding sequence is TGTGCCAGCAGCTTAGCGGAGTCTGGGGCCAACGTCCTGACTTTC. It yields the protein CASSLAESGANVLTF.

This chain links TRBV11-1 with TRBJ2-1; the match to TRBD2 covers 15 bases. This CDR3 has 15 amino acids. Losses at the gene ends were 5 bases for V and 10 bases for J; bases not matched to a gene: 6. From germline, CDR1 is SGHAT and CDR2 FQDESV (reference sequence). The CDR3 loop is CASSPGLAGGNEQFF. The CDR3 DNA reads TGTGCCAGCAGCCCAGGACTAGCGGGGGGGAACGAGCAGTTCTTC.

This CDR3 reads CASSLVGSNTEAFF. DNA for the CDR3: TGCGCCAGCAGCCTTGTGGGTTCGAACACTGAAGCTTTCTTT. The chain links TRBV5-1 to TRBJ1-1, with D hard to call. CDR1 SGHRS and CDR2 YFSETQ come from the germline V gene. The CDR3 has 14 residues. Trimming removed 4 bases from V and 1 base from J, with 11 bases in between.

This chain joins TRBV6-1 and TRBJ2-1; D not certain. CDR3 length: 14 residues. The germline V and J ends were trimmed by 6 bases and 0 bases, with 9 bases remaining between them. Looked up from germline, CDR1 is MNHNS and CDR2 is SASEGT. CDR3 residues: CASRHTDSYNEQFF. As DNA, the CDR3 is TGTGCCAGCAGGCACACCGACTCCTACAATGAGCAGTTCTTC.

This chain joins TRBV6-6 and TRBJ1-1, with TRBD1 matching over 9 bases. After removal of 6 bases from V and 5 bases from J, the junction contained 10 bases not matched to a gene. Germline values: CDR1 MNHNY, CDR2 SVGAGI (reference sequence). The length of the CDR3 is 15 residues. The DNA for the CDR3 is TGTGCCAGCAGCGCCGAGGACAGGGGTGGAACTGAAGCTTTCTTT. It yields the protein CASSAEDRGGTEAFF.

The CDR3 loop is CASSADLHQGNEQFF. CDR3 bases: TGTGCCAGCAGCGCGGACCTGCATCAGGGAAATGAGCAGTTCTTC. The chain links TRBV5-4 to TRBJ2-1, with D perhaps TRBD1 (5 bases). CDR1 is SGHNT and CDR2 is YYREEE in the germline V gene (reference sequence). CDR3 length: 15 residues. Trimming took 4 bases from V and 7 from J, leaving 18 bases between them.

A single count supports this clone. The chain recombines TRBV5-1 with TRBJ2-7, with 10 bases fitting TRBD1. CDR3 length equals 15 residues. Unmatched junction bases numbered 12, after V lost 0 bases and J lost 12 bases. The germline gives CDR1 SGHRS, CDR2 YFSETQ. CDR3 nucleotide sequence: TGCGCCAGCAGCTTGGGAGTGACAGGGGGCCCCGTGGTGTACTTC. As protein: CASSLGVTGGPVVYF.

The genes are TRBV9 and TRBJ1-2; D is possibly TRBD1 (5 bases). CDR3 length: 15 residues. CDR1 and CDR2 from the germline V gene are SGDLS and YYNGEE. The V and J ends lost 0 bases and 1 base respectively, with 10 bases between them. The CDR3, as DNA: TGTGCCAGCAGCGTAGATCCACAGGATAACTATGGCTACACCTTC. Its protein product is CASSVDPQDNYGYTF.

The chain employs TRBV5-1 and TRBJ2-1; TRBD1 matches at 7 bases. With V trimmed by 0 bases and J by 15 bases, 6 bases remained unmatched. Looked up from germline, CDR1 is SGHRS and CDR2 is YFSETQ. CDR3 length: 12 residues. CDR3 protein: CASSLGDRVPFF. The DNA of the CDR3 is TGCGCCAGCAGCTTGGGAGACAGGGTTCCGTTCTTC.

The chain joins TRBV4-1 to TRBJ1-4; 7 bases line up with TRBD1. Germline lookup yields CDR1 MGHRA and CDR2 YSYEKL. The CDR3 is 20 residues long. The ends lost 0 bases at V and 7 bases at J; junction bases unmatched: 20. The chain's CDR3 is CASSQDLGWSSGRTGEKLFF. The DNA for the CDR3 is TGCGCCAGCAGCCAAGATTTAGGTTGGTCCAGTGGGAGGACAGGTGAAAAACTGTTTTTT.

This chain links TRBV6-1 with TRBJ1-5; 7 bases match TRBD1. The CDR3 runs to 13 residues. Germline values: CDR1 MNHNS, CDR2 SASEGT. V dropped 7 bases and J dropped 6; count of bases not matched to a gene: 6. As DNA, the CDR3 is TGTGCCAGCACTTACACAGGGGTTCAGCCCCAGCATTTT. Its protein is CASTYTGVQPQHF.

The chain recombines TRBV2 with TRBJ1-5; a weak D match, TRBD1 (6 bases). The germline V gene has CDR1 SNHLY and CDR2 FYNNEI. V lost 5 bases and J 3 bases, leaving 20 bases between the germline ends. This CDR3 is built from 17 residues. CDR3 protein: CASSQSGVGDVNQPQHF. The CDR3 coding sequence is TGTGCCAGCAGTCAATCAGGGGTGGGGGATGTCAATCAGCCCCAGCATTTT.

The chain recombines TRBV5-1 with TRBJ2-2; 9 positions agree with TRBD1. CDR3 size: 15 residues. The ends lost 7 bases at V and 3 bases at J; junction bases unmatched: 7. Looked up from germline, CDR1 is SGHRS and CDR2 is YFSETQ. The CDR3 region is CASSPGQGYTGELFF. CDR3 bases: TGCGCCAGCTCCCCGGGACAGGGTTACACCGGGGAGCTGTTTTTT.

The chain joins TRBV7-9 to TRBJ1-5; D remains ambiguous. The CDR3 covers 14 residues. V was pared by 5 bases and J by 3 bases, with 11 bases between. From germline, CDR1 is SEHNR and CDR2 FQNEAQ (reference sequence). CDR3 nucleotide sequence: TGTGCCAGCAGCGACTCATGGGCCAATCAGCCCCAGCATTTT. Residues: CASSDSWANQPQHF.

The chain links TRBV11-1 to TRBJ2-3; TRBD2 agrees at 8 bases. The CDR3 consists of 13 residues. Germline V CDR1 and CDR2: SGHAT, FQDESV (reference sequence). Trimming cost V 4 bases and J 8 bases; bases outside gene matches: 5. CDR3 sequence: CASSYRGGPTQYF. The CDR3, as DNA: TGTGCCAGCAGCTACCGCGGGGGGCCTACGCAGTATTTT.

V usage is TRBV6-1 and J usage is TRBJ2-2; no definite D call. Germline V CDR1 and CDR2: MNHNS, SASEGT. V was pared by 4 bases and J by 4 bases, with 13 bases between. The CDR3 runs to 15 residues. This CDR3 is CASSGGRAPTGELFF. The DNA for the CDR3 is TGTGCCAGCAGTGGGGGTAGAGCGCCCACCGGGGAGCTGTTTTTT.

The chain's CDR3 is CAWSWRGNQPQHF. For the CDR3, the DNA is TGTGCCTGGAGTTGGCGGGGCAATCAGCCCCAGCATTTT. The V gene is TRBV30, the J gene TRBJ1-5; D uncertain. The CDR3 contains 13 residues. Trimming shortened V by 2 bases and J by 2 bases, and 7 bases separated the two germline ends. Germline CDR1 GTSNPN, CDR2 SVGIG (reference sequence).

This clone occurred once. The CDR3, as DNA: TGTGCTAGTGGTTCGGAGGATTACCTGGCTTTCTTT. Translated: CASGSEDYLAFF. The rearrangement links TRBV12-5 to TRBJ1-1; D remains ambiguous. The CDR3 sequence is 12 residues long. Trimming removed 4 bases from V and 11 bases from J, with 14 bases in between. Germline V gene data show CDR1 as LGHNT and CDR2 as FRNRAP.

V and J are TRBV18 and TRBJ1-1; D might be TRBD1 (6 bases). Trimming removed 6 bases at V and 7 bases at J, with 18 bases between. CDR3 size: 14 residues. The germline V gene encodes CDR1 KGHSH and CDR2 LQKENI. This CDR3 reads CASSPSGGLNEAFF. CDR3 nucleotide sequence: TGTGCCAGCTCCCCGAGCGGGGGGCTAAATGAAGCTTTCTTT.

This chain uses TRBV4-1 with TRBJ2-1; 10 nucleotides align to TRBD2. The trim removed 0 bases at V and 9 bases at J, leaving 14 bases unmatched. Germline V gene sequence: CDR1 MGHRA, CDR2 YSYEKL. The CDR3 has 18 amino acids. The CDR3 here is CASSQDWSLAGATIEQFF. The CDR3 DNA is TGCGCCAGCAGCCAAGATTGGAGCCTAGCGGGGGCTACAATTGAGCAGTTCTTC.